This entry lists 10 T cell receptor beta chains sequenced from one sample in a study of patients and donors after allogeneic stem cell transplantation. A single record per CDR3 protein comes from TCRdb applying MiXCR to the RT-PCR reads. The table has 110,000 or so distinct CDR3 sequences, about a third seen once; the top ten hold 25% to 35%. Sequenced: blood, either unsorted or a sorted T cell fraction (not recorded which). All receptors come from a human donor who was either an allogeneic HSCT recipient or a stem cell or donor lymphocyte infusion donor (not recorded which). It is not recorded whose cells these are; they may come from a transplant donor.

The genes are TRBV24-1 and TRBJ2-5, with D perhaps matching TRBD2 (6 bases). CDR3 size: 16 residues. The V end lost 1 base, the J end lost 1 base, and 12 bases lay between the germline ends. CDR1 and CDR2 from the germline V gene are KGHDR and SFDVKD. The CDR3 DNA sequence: TGTGCCACCAGTGATTTTCGGGGGAAAACCCAAGAGACCCAGTACTTC. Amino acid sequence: CATSDFRGKTQETQYF.

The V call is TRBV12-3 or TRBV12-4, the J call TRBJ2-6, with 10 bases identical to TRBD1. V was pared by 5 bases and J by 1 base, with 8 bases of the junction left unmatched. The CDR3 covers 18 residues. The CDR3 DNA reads TGTGCCAGCAGTCCCAGGACAGGGGGATATTCTGGGGCCAACGTCCTGACTTTC. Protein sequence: CASSPRTGGYSGANVLTF.

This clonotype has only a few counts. The CDR3 region is CAIRQGKNTEAFF. In nucleotides, the CDR3 is TGTGCCATTCGACAGGGGAAGAACACTGAAGCTTTCTTT. The chain employs TRBV10-3 and TRBJ1-1; 8 positions match TRBD1. Germline trimming cut 9 bases from V and 1 base from J; bases unmatched to any gene: 4. The germline CDR1 and CDR2 sequences are ENHRY and SYGVKD. The CDR3 has 13 residues.

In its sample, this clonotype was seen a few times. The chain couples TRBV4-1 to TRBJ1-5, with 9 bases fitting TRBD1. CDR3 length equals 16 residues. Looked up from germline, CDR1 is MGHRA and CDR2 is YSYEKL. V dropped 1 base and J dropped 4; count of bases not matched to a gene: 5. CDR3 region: CASSQATTGGNQPQHF. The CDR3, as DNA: TGCGCCAGCAGCCAAGCAACGACAGGGGGAAATCAGCCCCAGCATTTT.

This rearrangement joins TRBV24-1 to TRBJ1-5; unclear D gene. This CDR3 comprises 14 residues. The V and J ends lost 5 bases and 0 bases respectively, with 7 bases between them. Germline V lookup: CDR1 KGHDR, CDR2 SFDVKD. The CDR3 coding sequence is TGTGCCACCAGTGCGGCGTATAGCAATCAGCCCCAGCATTTT. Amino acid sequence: CATSAAYSNQPQHF.

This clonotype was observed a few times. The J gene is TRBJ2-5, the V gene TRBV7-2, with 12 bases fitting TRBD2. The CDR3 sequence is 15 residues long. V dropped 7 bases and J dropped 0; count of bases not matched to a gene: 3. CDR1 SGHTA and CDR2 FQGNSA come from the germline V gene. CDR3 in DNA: TGTGCCAGCAACCTAGCGGGGGGGTACCAAGAGACCCAGTACTTC. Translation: CASNLAGGYQETQYF.

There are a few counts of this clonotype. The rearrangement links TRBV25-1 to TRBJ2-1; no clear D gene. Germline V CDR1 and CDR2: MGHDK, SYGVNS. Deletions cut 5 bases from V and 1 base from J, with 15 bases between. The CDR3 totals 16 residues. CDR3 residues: CASSPIGLLSYNEQFF. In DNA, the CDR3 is TGTGCCAGCAGTCCCATAGGATTACTTTCCTACAATGAGCAGTTCTTC.

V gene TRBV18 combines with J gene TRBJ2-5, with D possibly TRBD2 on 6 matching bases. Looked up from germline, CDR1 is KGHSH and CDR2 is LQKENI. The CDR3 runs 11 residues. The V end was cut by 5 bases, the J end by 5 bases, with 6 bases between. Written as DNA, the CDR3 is TGTGCCAGCTCAGGGACTGAGACCCAGTACTTC. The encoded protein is CASSGTETQYF.

CDR3 DNA sequence: TGTGCCAGCAGCCAAGATTGGACAGCCTATGGCTACACCTTC. The encoded protein is CASSQDWTAYGYTF. This sequence joins TRBV3-1 and TRBJ1-2; D may be TRBD1 (6 bases). The CDR3 is made up of 14 amino acids. Trimming took off 0 bases at V and 4 bases at J, with 9 bases between the two ends. Germline-derived CDR1 and CDR2 are LGHDT and YNNKEL (reference sequence).

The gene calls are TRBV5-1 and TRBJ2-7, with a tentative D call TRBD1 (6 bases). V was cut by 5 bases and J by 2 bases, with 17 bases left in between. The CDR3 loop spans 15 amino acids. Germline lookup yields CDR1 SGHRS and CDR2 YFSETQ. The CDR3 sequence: CASRRVFQGTYEQYF. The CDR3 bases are TGCGCCAGCAGGAGAGTCTTCCAGGGGACCTACGAGCAGTACTTC.